The rows below give T cell receptor beta chains drawn from one sample of a study of identical twins. TCRdb fed the 5' RACE reads into MiXCR, producing one record per CDR3 protein. The sample lists approximately 240,000 distinct CDR3 sequences; more than 13% were seen once. Sequenced material: memory (CD45RO+) T cells sorted from blood. The source is a woman aged 18 to 35 in good health. CDR3s include the opening cysteine and the closing phenylalanine or tryptophan. A D gene is named only where the DNA matches it firmly. Some rows have no size entry. The others give once, few or many, or a class for an expanded clone.

cdr3_aa	cdr3_nt	d_call	j_call	clone_size	v_call	cdr3_length
CASREGQVSYEQYF	TGTGCCAGCAGGGAGGGACAGGTTTCCTACGAGCAGTACTTC	TRBD1	TRBJ2-7	few	TRBV27	14
CSAERYGTEAFF	TGCAGTGCAGAGAGATATGGCACTGAAGCTTTCTTT	-	TRBJ1-1	-	TRBV20-1	12
CASSVGLDKNIQYF	TGTGCCAGCTCGGTCGGGCTCGACAAAAACATTCAGTACTTC	-	TRBJ2-4	-	TRBV18	14
CASKPGRVEQYF	TGTGCCAGCAAACCAGGCCGGGTTGAGCAGTACTTC	-	TRBJ2-7	few	TRBV2	12
CASSYGSYQNIQYF	TGTGCCAGCTCGTATGGGAGCTATCAAAACATTCAGTACTTC	-	TRBJ2-4	many	TRBV12-3/TRBV12-4	14
CASSPGTGVVGYNEQFF	TGCGCCAGCAGCCCCGGGACTGGCGTCGTGGGTTACAATGAGCAGTTCTTC	-	TRBJ2-1	many	TRBV5-1	17
CAISESLLGRFYEQYF	TGTGCCATCAGTGAGTCCCTTTTGGGCAGATTCTACGAGCAGTACTTC	-	TRBJ2-7	-	TRBV10-3	16
CASSPSAGGSNQPQHF	TGTGCCAGCAGTCCCTCGGCGGGAGGGAGCAATCAGCCCCAGCATTTT	-	TRBJ1-5	-	TRBV12-3/TRBV12-4	16
CSAKAGDMNTEAFF	TGCAGTGCTAAGGCGGGGGACATGAACACTGAAGCTTTCTTT	-	TRBJ1-1	few	TRBV20-1	14
CSVVPGETQYF	TGCAGCGTTGTACCGGGAGAGACCCAGTACTTC	-	TRBJ2-5	-	TRBV29-1	11
CASSQHTTPVLYF	TGTGCCAGCAGCCAACATACGACACCGGTATTATACTTC	-	TRBJ2-4	few	TRBV3-1	13
CASRETGELPQHF	TGTGCCAGCAGAGAGACGGGGGAGTTGCCCCAGCATTTT	-	TRBJ1-5	once	TRBV2	13
CATSRVLTTNTGELFF	TGTGCCACCAGCAGAGTCCTGACAACGAACACCGGGGAGCTGTTTTTT	-	TRBJ2-2	-	TRBV15	16
CAIRDTGGSPLHF	TGTGCCATCAGGGACACTGGAGGTTCACCCCTCCACTTT	-	TRBJ1-6	-	TRBV10-3	13
CASSLLGLGNTQYF	TGTGCCAGCAGCTTGTTAGGACTAGGGAATACGCAGTATTTT	TRBD2	TRBJ2-3	few	TRBV5-5	14
CASTLTSGRATDTQYF	TGTGCCAGCACCTTGACTAGCGGGAGGGCCACAGATACGCAGTATTTT	TRBD2	TRBJ2-3	few	TRBV6-2/TRBV6-3	16
CSVGSDRGYEQYF	TGCAGCGTTGGATCGGACAGGGGGTACGAGCAGTACTTC	TRBD1	TRBJ2-7	-	TRBV29-1	13
CASSLGDRVNSPLHF	TGCGCCAGCAGCTTGGGGGACAGGGTGAATTCACCCCTCCACTTT	TRBD1	TRBJ1-6	-	TRBV5-1	15
CASSRGHGYTF	TGTGCCAGCTCCAGAGGGCACGGCTACACCTTC	-	TRBJ1-2	many	TRBV5-6	11
CASSPSGASGANVLTF	TGCGCCAGCAGCCCGTCGGGGGCCTCTGGGGCCAACGTCCTGACTTTC	-	TRBJ2-6	-	TRBV4-3	16
CAIGTAGGPYEQYF	TGTGCCATCGGGACAGCGGGGGGGCCGTACGAGCAGTACTTC	TRBD2	TRBJ2-7	-	TRBV10-3	14
CASTFGAGLGGANVLTF	TGTGCCAGCACTTTTGGGGCAGGGCTTGGAGGGGCCAACGTCCTGACTTTC	-	TRBJ2-6	-	TRBV5-5	17
CASTRGRASDEQFF	TGTGCCAGCACACGAGGGCGCGCGAGTGATGAGCAGTTCTTC	-	TRBJ2-1	-	TRBV7-9	14
CSARDGLDYEQYF	TGCAGTGCTAGAGATGGACTCGACTACGAGCAGTACTTC	-	TRBJ2-7	few	TRBV20-1	13
CASSKTGVRTEAFF	TGTGCCAGCAGCAAGACAGGGGTACGCACTGAAGCTTTCTTT	TRBD1	TRBJ1-1	few	TRBV11-2	14
CASSQASYSNEQFF	TGTGCCAGCAGCCAAGCTAGTTACAGCAATGAGCAGTTCTTC	-	TRBJ2-1	many	TRBV3-1	14
CASSPRRTGANVLTF	TGTGCCAGCAGCCCCCGGAGGACTGGGGCCAACGTCCTGACTTTC	-	TRBJ2-6	-	TRBV3-1	15
CSLRQGNGGYTF	TGCAGCCTGAGACAGGGCAACGGTGGCTACACCTTC	TRBD1	TRBJ1-2	-	TRBV29-1	12
CASSGDWGTSEQFF	TGCGCCAGCAGCGGTGACTGGGGTACCTCCGAGCAGTTCTTC	-	TRBJ2-1	few	TRBV5-1	14
CASGFGTLSYNEQFF	TGTGCCAGCGGATTCGGGACACTATCCTACAATGAGCAGTTCTTC	-	TRBJ2-1	-	TRBV2	15
CASSWGDSTGELFF	TGTGCCAGCAGTTGGGGGGACAGCACCGGGGAGCTGTTTTTT	-	TRBJ2-2	few	TRBV9	14
CSVASDTTYEQYF	TGCAGCGTTGCGTCGGACACCACCTACGAGCAGTACTTC	-	TRBJ2-7	few	TRBV29-1	13
CASIGAAANQETQYF	TGTGCCAGCATTGGGGCGGCAGCTAACCAAGAGACCCAGTACTTC	-	TRBJ2-5	few	TRBV28	15
CASSSGLVTYNEQFF	TGTGCCAGCAGCTCCGGACTGGTTACTTACAATGAGCAGTTCTTC	-	TRBJ2-1	once	TRBV5-4	15
CSARDWGSGMADTQYF	TGCAGTGCTAGAGATTGGGGTAGCGGGATGGCAGATACGCAGTATTTT	TRBD2	TRBJ2-3	-	TRBV20-1	16
CSVGGQGDYGYTF	TGCAGCGTTGGGGGACAGGGGGACTATGGCTACACCTTC	TRBD1	TRBJ1-2	-	TRBV29-1	13
CASIVMNTEAFF	TGTGCCAGCATAGTGATGAACACTGAAGCTTTCTTT	-	TRBJ1-1	-	TRBV2	12
CASSFWGTDNEQFF	TGCGCCAGCAGCTTTTGGGGGACGGACAATGAGCAGTTCTTC	-	TRBJ2-1	-	TRBV5-1	14
CSAQGRNTEAFF	TGCAGTGCCCAGGGTAGGAACACTGAAGCTTTCTTT	-	TRBJ1-1	-	TRBV20-1	12
CSARGPSGNTIYF	TGCAGTGCCAGAGGACCCTCTGGAAACACCATATATTTT	-	TRBJ1-3	many	TRBV20-1	13
CASSQSGEQYF	TGTGCCAGCAGCCAGTCGGGGGAGCAGTACTTC	-	TRBJ2-7	-	TRBV3-1	11
CSAQRGDAYNEQFF	TGCAGTGCTCAGCGGGGGGATGCCTACAATGAGCAGTTCTTC	TRBD2	TRBJ2-1	few	TRBV20-1	14